This T cell receptor beta chain was recovered during a study of Ad26.COV2.S vaccination and SARS-CoV-2 variants. This clone was seen a few times. Treatment: around 19 received Ad26.COV2.S at low or high dose, single or two shots; a few received placebo; per-sample allocation not given. Day 63 after the first injection of vaccine or placebo was the sampling time. The length of the CDR3 is 17 residues. CDR1 is LNHNV and CDR2 is YYDKDF in the germline V gene (reference sequence). Trimming cost V 2 bases and J 0 bases; bases outside gene matches: 4. Assay: immunoSEQ multiplex PCR; the TCRdb copy retains only in-frame clones and omits some. This repertoire shows some 350,000 clones, around 83% found once; its top ten account for 2.5% to 3.5%.

Sequenced material: peripheral blood, taken in a trial of Ad26.COV2.S vaccine versus placebo. The V gene is TRBV15, the J gene TRBJ2-1, with 10 bases fitting TRBD2. The TCR comes from a person aged 18 to 65 who received the Ad26.COV2.S COVID-19 vaccine or a placebo. DNA for the CDR3: TGTGCCACCAGCAGATCCCGGACTAGCGGCTCCTACAATGAGCAGTTCTTC. It encodes CATSRSRTSGSYNEQFF. Full variable domain (missing parts from reference TRBV15 and TRBJ2-1): DAMVIQNPRYQVTQFGKPVTLSCSQTLNHNVMYWYQQKSSQAPKLLFHYYDKDFNNEADTPDNFQSRRPNTSFCFLDIRSPGLGDTAMYLCATSRSRTSGSYNEQFFGPGTRLTVL.